There are a few counts of the clone carrying this T cell receptor (beta chain). Its antigen is unidentified. These data belong to a study of CD8 T cells in ankylosing spondylitis. The CDR3 has 18 amino acids. Germline loops: CDR1 SGHAT, CDR2 FQNNGV. The ends were cut back, 4 bases at V and 2 bases at J, with 24 bases in the middle. General study points: A number of the motif variants had already been described in reactive arthritis synovial fluid and blood. Ankylosing spondylitis blood seemed to carry a telltale TCR beta motif made of several highly homologous variants. Clones tied to disease were said to be significantly enriched in matched ankylosing spondylitis synovial fluid.

TCRdb reprocessed the 5' RACE reads via MiXCR and lists one record per CDR3 protein. The sample contains a few hundred thousand distinct CDR3 sequences, under 20% of which appear only once. The origin of this receptor is a male donor with ankylosing spondylitis. Sequencing was done on a sample of blood, either unsorted or a sorted T cell fraction (not recorded which). The V gene is TRBV11-2, the J gene TRBJ2-7; perhaps TRBD1 as D (6 bases). The CDR3 reads CASSSFFQGHGGTYEQYF. The CDR3, as DNA: TGTGCCAGCAGCTCCTTCTTTCAGGGGCATGGAGGTACCTACGAGCAGTACTTC.